The entry below describes one TCR beta chain. Antigen: not known. This sample is part of a study of cytomegalovirus exposure and HLA in healthy donors. General study findings and limits: According to the study, about 180 TCR beta chains were cytomegalovirus-associated.

The CDR3 consists of 12 residues. The V gene's germline CDR1 is SGHAT and CDR2 FQNNGV. The V end was cut by 5 bases, the J end by 5 bases, with 9 bases between. Use of 60 Vbeta and 13 Jbeta primers characterized the PCR. The repertoire was sequenced with immunoSEQ multiplex PCR; TCRdb's copy has only in-frame clones and lacks some. The sample contains over 150,000 clones, around 79% of which appear only once. The clonotype comes from a man younger than 30 in good health and CMV-seronegative. This chain uses TRBV11-2 with TRBJ1-1; D is ambiguous. The sequenced material came from PBMCs. CDR3 DNA sequence: TGTGCCAGCAGCCCGACTCCGACTGAAGCTTTCTTT. It yields the protein CASSPTPTEAFF.